The clone carrying this T cell receptor beta chain occurred many times. The antigen remains undetermined. The ends were cut back, 6 bases at V and 2 bases at J, with 17 bases in the middle. Germline V gene data show CDR1 as MNHEY and CDR2 as SVGEGT. The CDR3 runs 15 residues. Each CDR3 protein is one row after TCRdb ran MiXCR on the 5' RACE reads. The sample contains under 300,000 distinct CDR3 sequences, 15% to 20% of which appear only once. This specimen comes from a study of T-cell memory formation after mild COVID-19. Findings of the study overall: Largely, contracting CD4+ clones fell within CM and EM, and contracting CD8+ clones within EMRA. Clones shrinking from day 15 to 85 showed even CD4/CD8 mixes; later expanders tilted CD4+.

The rearrangement uses TRBV6-2 or TRBV6-3 and TRBJ2-7; tentatively, D is TRBD1 (5 bases). The specimen sequenced was PBMCs or a T cell subset sorted from them (not recorded which). This TCR was recovered from a man aged 18 to 29 who had mild COVID-19 (a few samples of this study predate the infection). Cell type and time point are not known. CDR3 in DNA: TGTGCCAGCAGCTTTCAGGATGGGGCTACCTACGAGCAGTACGTC. Protein product: CASSFQDGATYEQYV.